This T cell receptor beta chain was identified during a study of PD-1 blockade in classical Hodgkin lymphoma. Study-wide context: A 3 mg/kg intravenous dose of nivolumab was received by patients every 2 weeks.

On this clone: Its specificity is unknown.

Study-wide results and limits: Baseline TCR diversity was reportedly lower in newly diagnosed patients than healthy donors. Repertoire difference causes, possibly disease activity or prior therapy, remain undefined.

This table comes from immunoSEQ multiplex PCR, and its TCRdb copy is limited to in-frame clones, with some not included. Found here are about 11,000 clones, approximately 80% of them singletons; the top ten hold about a quarter. Relapse was seen in all patients after autologous stem cell transplantation, and brentuximab vedotin exposure was variable. Responses achieved at best were complete response, partial response or progressive disease. This CDR3 comprises 15 residues. Germline V gene lookup returns CDR1 SGHRS and CDR2 YFSETQ. Germline trimming cut 5 bases from V and 5 bases from J; bases unmatched to any gene: 8.

Source: peripheral blood mononuclear cells (PBMCs), taken at baseline. The chain employs TRBV5-1 and TRBJ2-2; 8 nucleotides line up with TRBD2. The source of this sequence is a human donor with classical Hodgkin lymphoma. The CDR3 DNA sequence: TGCGCCAGCAGGGAAAGCGGGAGTATTACCGGGGAGCTGTTTTTT. Residues: CASRESGSITGELFF.